Shown below are 2 T cell receptor beta chains from a single sample sequenced in a study of technical replicates of blood from a few donors. Libraries were prepared by immunoSEQ multiplex PCR; TCRdb keeps only in-frame clonotypes and omits some of them. The sample contains around 70,000 clones, approximately 94% of which appear only once. Specimen: T cells isolated from PBMCs. The receptors were gathered from a human donor in good health.

V is TRBV4-1 and J is TRBJ2-7; the match to TRBD1 covers 7 bases. Germline CDR1 reads MGHRA; CDR2 reads YSYEKL. The junction had 6 bases not matched to a gene; V was cut back by 6 bases and J by 4 bases. CDR3 length: 13 residues. CDR3 nucleotides: TGCGCCAGCAGTCCGGGACAGCGTTACGAGCAGTACTTC. The encoded protein is CASSPGQRYEQYF.

The sample holds one count of this clone. CDR3 DNA: TGCGCCAGCAGTGAGTCCCGGACAGCCAACACCGGGGAGCTGTTTTTT. It yields the protein CASSESRTANTGELFF. This chain links TRBV10-2 with TRBJ2-2; possibly TRBD1 for D (6 bases). Germline V gene sequence: CDR1 WSHSY, CDR2 SAAADI. Trimming cost V 0 bases and J 2 bases, with 10 bases left between them. This CDR3 contains 16 residues.